The next 26 T cell receptor beta chains were all read from a single sample in a study of OX40 agonist ivuxolimab in advanced cancers. Generated by immunoSEQ multiplex PCR, the TCRdb table keeps only in-frame clones and is missing some. This table holds around 80,000 clones, approximately 84% found once. The starting material was CD4+ or CD8+ T cells sorted from blood, obtained in a trial of the OX40 agonist ivuxolimab. The receptors were gathered from an adult with an advanced solid tumor such as melanoma, head and neck, liver or kidney cancer.

V usage is TRBV27 and J usage is TRBJ2-3, with D unresolved. The CDR3 length is 15 residues. CDR1 and CDR2 from the germline V gene are MNHEY and SMNVEV (reference sequence). Trimming removed 7 bases at V and 5 bases at J, with 19 bases between. The CDR3 here is CASTFKWPGRDTQYF. The CDR3 DNA reads TGTGCCAGCACCTTTAAGTGGCCGGGCAGAGATACGCAGTATTTT.

The chain has TRBV6-4 and TRBJ2-3, with no clear D. This CDR3 is 16 amino acids long. In germline, CDR1 is MRHNA, CDR2 SNTAGT. V shed 0 bases and J shed 0 bases, with 10 bases lying between them. This CDR3 is CASSDSWNPSTDTQYF. CDR3 nucleotide sequence: TGTGCCAGCAGTGACTCGTGGAACCCTAGCACAGATACGCAGTATTTT.

The chain is built from TRBV30 and TRBJ2-7; D assignment may be TRBD1 or TRBD2 (5 bases each). CDR1 GTSNPN and CDR2 SVGIG come from the germline V gene (reference sequence). The CDR3 has 13 residues. V lost 2 bases and J lost 0, with 8 bases in between. The CDR3 DNA sequence: TGTGCCTGGAGTCGGGGCCACTCCTACGAGCAGTACTTC. Translating gives CAWSRGHSYEQYF.

This chain connects TRBV13 to TRBJ2-1; 10 bases agree with TRBD2. Germline CDR1 PRHDT, CDR2 FYEKMQ (reference sequence). V lost 4 bases, J lost 3 bases, and 6 bases stayed unmatched. This CDR3 region has 16 residues. For the CDR3, the DNA is TGTGCCAGCAGCTCCTTAGCGGGAGGAAACTACAATGAGCAGTTCTTC. The encoded protein is CASSSLAGGNYNEQFF.

The chain combines TRBV5-1 with TRBJ1-1; 7 nucleotides line up with TRBD1. Trimming took 4 bases from V and 1 from J; bases not matched to a gene: 10. The CDR3 sequence is 16 residues long. CDR1 SGHRS and CDR2 YFSETQ come from the germline V gene. The DNA for the CDR3 is TGCGCCAGCAGCGCAGCAGGGGGATCGGCGAACACTGAAGCTTTCTTT. Protein product: CASSAAGGSANTEAFF. The complete variable domain, with remaining parts taken from reference TRBV5-1 and TRBJ1-1, reads KAGVTQTPRYLIKTRGQQVTLSCSPISGHRSVSWYQQTPGQGLQFLFEYFSETQRNKGNFPGRFSGRQFSNSRSEMNVSTLELGDSALYLCASSAAGGSANTEAFFGQGTRLTVV.

As for this clone: The junction departs from germline at one end; a sequencing error may be responsible. V is TRBV5-4 and J is TRBJ2-7, with 7 bases matching TRBD1. This CDR3 is 11 amino acids long. CDR1 and CDR2 from the germline V gene are SGHNT and YYREEE (reference sequence). The CDR3 DNA reads as TGTGCCAGCAGCTTCCGGGACAGATTCTCCTTC. As protein: CASSFRDRFSF.

The chain has TRBV18 and TRBJ2-3; D uncertain. The germline gives CDR1 KGHSH, CDR2 LQKENI. Trimming stripped 6 bases from V and 7 bases from J, with 23 bases between. The CDR3 has 16 residues. This chain's CDR3 is CASSRPLGASSNTQYF. In DNA form, the CDR3 reads TGTGCCAGCTCTCGGCCTCTAGGCGCCTCCTCGAATACGCAGTATTTT.

The V gene is TRBV19, the J gene TRBJ1-1, with D unclear. Trimming took 5 bases from V and 1 from J, leaving 5 bases between them. Germline V gene data show CDR1 as LNHDA and CDR2 as SQIVND (reference sequence). The CDR3 is 12 amino acids. The CDR3 DNA is TGTGCCAGTAGTGGGTGGAACACTGAAGCTTTCTTT. Encoded protein: CASSGWNTEAFF.

The chain uses TRBV30 and TRBJ1-5; D gene uncertain. Per germline, CDR1 GTSNPN and CDR2 SVGIG (reference sequence). V shed 0 bases and J shed 0 bases, with 6 bases lying between them. The CDR3 extends over 14 amino acids. CDR3 residues: CAWSVGFSNQPQHF. The CDR3, as DNA: TGTGCCTGGAGTGTCGGATTTAGCAATCAGCCCCAGCATTTT.

The chain combines TRBV11-2 with TRBJ1-1, with D possibly TRBD1 on 5 matching bases. The germline V gene has CDR1 SGHAT and CDR2 FQNNGV. V was cut by 5 bases and J by 4 bases, with 11 bases left in between. This CDR3 comprises 13 residues. The CDR3, as DNA: TGTGCCAGCAGCACGCAGGGCGGCACTGAAGCTTTCTTT. Translated, it gives CASSTQGGTEAFF.

V is TRBV30 and J is TRBJ1-6; the D gene is possibly TRBD1 (6 bases). This CDR3 is 14 amino acids long. The V gene lost 0 bases and the J gene lost 9 bases, with 12 bases spanning the gap. CDR1 is GTSNPN, CDR2 SVGIG, per germline (reference sequence). This chain's CDR3 is CAWSVWGGLSPLHF. For the CDR3, the DNA is TGTGCCTGGAGTGTATGGGGGGGGCTTTCACCCCTCCACTTT.

The chain carries TRBV5-1 and TRBJ1-4, with D possibly matching TRBD1 (5 bases). The CDR3 extends over 13 amino acids. V lost 3 bases, J lost 8 bases, and 11 bases lay in between. Germline V gene data show CDR1 as SGHRS and CDR2 as YFSETQ. This CDR3 reads CASSSGAWEKLFF. The CDR3 DNA is TGCGCCAGCAGCTCTGGGGCCTGGGAAAAACTGTTTTTT.

This chain joins TRBV20-1 and TRBJ2-1; D unresolved. Germline-derived CDR1 and CDR2 are DFQATT and SNEGSKA (reference sequence). The CDR3 length is 11 residues. As DNA, the CDR3 is TGCAGCGGCACAGACATTTACGAGCAGTTCTTC. Translating gives CSGTDIYEQFF.

V is TRBV11-3 and J is TRBJ1-4; unclear D gene. Trimming stripped 3 bases from V and 6 bases from J, with 5 bases between. The CDR3 extends over 12 amino acids. The germline V gene has CDR1 SGHNT and CDR2 YENEEA. CDR3 sequence reads: CASSLADEKLFF. CDR3 coding DNA: TGTGCCAGCAGCTTGGCAGATGAAAAACTGTTTTTT.

The gene calls are TRBV7-9 and TRBJ1-1, with a tentative D call TRBD1 (6 bases). CDR1 and CDR2 from the germline V gene are SEHNR and FQNEAQ (reference sequence). V was pared by 5 bases and J by 5 bases, with 15 bases between. The CDR3 contains 14 residues. The CDR3 sequence: CASSLVGAVTEAFF. The CDR3 DNA reads as TGTGCCAGCAGCCTCGTGGGGGCTGTGACTGAAGCTTTCTTT.

The rearrangement joins TRBV14 to TRBJ1-2; D gene uncertain. The CDR3 totals 11 residues. Germline loops: CDR1 SGHDN, CDR2 FVKESK. V was trimmed by 0 bases and J by 9 bases, leaving 5 bases between them. CDR3 sequence: CASSQDMSYTF. The DNA of the CDR3 is TGTGCCAGCAGCCAAGATATGAGCTACACCTTC.

The chain uses TRBV29-1 and TRBJ1-4; no firm D call. CDR3 length: 15 residues. Germline CDR1 and CDR2: SQVTM and ANQGSEA. Trimming stripped 4 bases from V and 0 bases from J, with 12 bases between. CDR3 DNA sequence: TGCAGCGTTGGCACATCTAGGTCAACTAATGAAAAACTGTTTTTT. Its protein is CSVGTSRSTNEKLFF. Looking up the rest from reference TRBV29-1 and TRBJ1-4 gives the full variable domain: SAVISQKPSRDICQRGTSLTIQCQVDSQVTMMFWYRQQPGQSLTLIATANQGSEATYESGFVIDKFPISRPNLTFSTLTVSNMSPEDSSIYLCSVGTSRSTNEKLFFGSGTQLSVL.

The rearrangement uses TRBV29-1 and TRBJ2-7; D may match TRBD1 or TRBD2 (6 bases each). CDR1 and CDR2 (germline): SQVTM, ANQGSEA. This CDR3 contains 11 residues. V was clipped by 4 bases and J by 7 bases, with 11 bases between them. CDR3 region: CSVVQGGEQYF. DNA for the CDR3: TGCAGCGTTGTACAGGGAGGAGAGCAGTACTTC.

This clone appeared once. This sequence joins TRBV5-1 and TRBJ2-7; D is uncertain. This CDR3 contains 15 residues. Between the trimmed V and J ends, which lost 4 bases and 9 bases, there was a span of 23 bases. Germline values: CDR1 SGHRS, CDR2 YFSETQ. The CDR3 loop is CASSPQATPSGGQYF. CDR3 DNA: TGCGCCAGCAGCCCCCAAGCTACACCCTCAGGCGGGCAGTACTTC.

The V gene is TRBV9, the J gene TRBJ2-3; 7 nucleotides agree with TRBD2. Germline assignment: CDR1 SGDLS and CDR2 YYNGEE. V gave up 9 bases and J gave up 0 bases; unmatched junction bases: 7. The CDR3 is 14 amino acids. The CDR3 DNA follows: TGTGCCACCGGGCGGGGGTATAGCACAGATACGCAGTATTTT. Its protein is CATGRGYSTDTQYF.

This sequence joins TRBV18 and TRBJ2-3; D is uncertain. The CDR3 length is 13 residues. Trimming cost V 1 base and J 5 bases, with 7 bases left between them. Germline V lookup: CDR1 KGHSH, CDR2 LQKENI. The CDR3: CASSPLLGDTQYF. The DNA of the CDR3 is TGTGCCAGCTCACCACTATTAGGAGATACGCAGTATTTT. Filled out from reference TRBV18 and TRBJ2-3, the complete variable domain reads NAGVMQNPRHLVRRRGQEARLRCSPMKGHSHVYWYRQLPEEGLKFMVYLQKENIIDESGMPKERFSAEFPKEGPSILRIQQVVRGDSAAYFCASSPLLGDTQYFGPGTRLTVL.

V is TRBV19 and J is TRBJ1-2, with D maybe TRBD1 (6 bases). Trimming stripped 4 bases from V and 4 bases from J, with 19 bases between. The germline V gene encodes CDR1 LNHDA and CDR2 SQIVND (reference sequence). The CDR3 spans 16 residues. For the CDR3, the DNA is TGTGCCAGTAGTACCCCCCTACAGGGTCAAAGCTATGGCTACACCTTC. Its protein is CASSTPLQGQSYGYTF.

This chain connects TRBV4-3 to TRBJ1-3; tentatively, D is TRBD1 (6 bases). Germline V gene data show CDR1 as LGHNA and CDR2 as YSLEER. V shed 4 bases and J shed 4 bases, with 23 bases lying between them. CDR3 size: 18 residues. The CDR3 DNA reads TGCGCCAGCAGCCGAGCACCGGGGGCCAGAACGGGGGGAAACACCATATATTTT. Translation gives CASSRAPGARTGGNTIYF.

This clone was observed a few times. The chain has TRBV9 and TRBJ1-2, with a tentative D call TRBD1 (5 bases). The ends were cut back, 0 bases at V and 8 bases at J, with 17 bases in the middle. This CDR3 has 15 amino acids. Germline CDR1 is SGDLS and CDR2 is YYNGEE. The CDR3 DNA follows: TGTGCCAGCAGCGTAGCTATGGGGTGGGACGGGGGCTACACCTTC. It codes for CASSVAMGWDGGYTF. Together with reference TRBV9 and TRBJ1-2, the CDR3 gives the full variable domain: DSGVTQTPKHLITATGQRVTLRCSPRSGDLSVYWYQQSLDQGLQFLIQYYNGEERAKGNILERFSAQQFPDLHSELNLSSLELGDSALYFCASSVAMGWDGGYTFGSGTRLTVV.

The chain carries TRBV5-4 and TRBJ2-5, with D uncertain. The CDR3 totals 13 residues. Trimming cost V 0 bases and J 7 bases, with 10 bases left between them. Germline values: CDR1 SGHNT, CDR2 YYREEE (reference sequence). The CDR3 sequence: CASSLDSVGTQYF. The CDR3 bases are TGTGCCAGCAGCTTGGACAGCGTTGGGACCCAGTACTTC.

The CDR3 coding sequence is TGTGCCAGCAGATCGACCGATGGCTACACCTTC. As protein: CASRSTDGYTF. The chain recombines TRBV6-1 with TRBJ1-2; D remains ambiguous. V was pared by 6 bases and J by 6 bases, with 8 bases between. CDR1 is MNHNS, CDR2 SASEGT, per germline. The CDR3 length is 11 residues.